This TCR beta chain comes out of a study of blood T cell repertoires in COVID-19. As for the study in general: The samples span acute and convalescent COVID-19 from the United States, Italy and Spain.

TCRdb keeps only in-frame clones here, not all; method: immunoSEQ multiplex PCR. This sample has fewer than 350,000 clones, with 80% to 90% found just once. The CDR3 covers 15 residues. CDR1 is SGHDN and CDR2 is FVKESK in the germline V gene. V gave up 4 bases and J gave up 2 bases, with 15 bases separating them. The sample was PBMCs or T cells enriched from blood (not recorded which). The genes are TRBV14 and TRBJ2-7; a weak D match, TRBD2 (6 bases). The TCR sequence derives from a man aged 25-45 years who had recovered from COVID-19. The CDR3 DNA follows: TGTGCCAGCAGCCCCTTTCCCGGGACTGCCTACGAGCAGTACTTC. Amino acid sequence: CASSPFPGTAYEQYF.